What follows are 26 T cell receptor beta chains derived from one specimen sequenced in a study of identical twins. Via MiXCR, TCRdb re-called the 5' RACE reads, giving one row per CDR3 protein. The repertoire holds approximately 490,000 distinct CDR3 sequences, with around 20% as singletons. The data were also submitted as part of a second study, on yellow fever vaccine responses in identical twins.

Sequences were obtained from CD4+ T cells sorted from blood. These receptors were taken from a woman aged 18 to 35 in good health.

This clonotype was seen only a few times. The chain couples TRBV5-1 to TRBJ2-6, with TRBD1 matching 9 bases. In germline, CDR1 is SGHRS, CDR2 YFSETQ. V lost 2 bases to trimming and J lost 2 bases; unmatched junction nucleotides: 5. The CDR3 sequence is 17 residues long. The CDR3 loop reads CASSFPGQGTGANVLTF. The DNA of the CDR3 is TGCGCCAGCAGCTTCCCGGGACAGGGAACTGGGGCCAACGTCCTGACTTTC.

This clonotype was observed a few times. V is TRBV25-1 and J is TRBJ2-1; D possibly corresponds to TRBD2 (6 bases). The CDR3 runs 16 residues. Germline CDR1 reads MGHDK; CDR2 reads SYGVNS. V was pared by 3 bases and J by 0 bases, with 12 bases between. The CDR3 is CASSDSGPSSYNEQFF. The CDR3 DNA follows: TGTGCCAGCAGTGATAGCGGCCCCAGCTCCTACAATGAGCAGTTCTTC.

This clonotype has a count of ten or more. The chain employs TRBV3-1 and TRBJ1-1; D perhaps matches TRBD1 (6 bases). The germline V and J ends were trimmed by 1 base and 6 bases, with 18 bases remaining between them. Germline V gene data show CDR1 as LGHDT and CDR2 as YNNKEL (reference sequence). The CDR3 loop spans 16 amino acids. The CDR3 DNA sequence: TGTGCCAGCAGCCAAGGATTTACAGGGCAAAAGTCTGAAGCTTTCTTT. This codes for CASSQGFTGQKSEAFF.

The V and J genes are TRBV12-3 or TRBV12-4 and TRBJ2-7; D gene unclear. V dropped 3 bases and J dropped 5 bases, with 11 bases sitting between them. This CDR3 contains 13 residues. CDR3 sequence (DNA): TGTGCCAGCAGTTTTGGCCCAAGGGACGAGCAGTACTTC. Protein sequence: CASSFGPRDEQYF.

The V call is TRBV11-3, the J call TRBJ2-1; D tentatively reads TRBD1 or TRBD2 (5 bases each). The germline V gene has CDR1 SGHNT and CDR2 YENEEA. The CDR3 covers 17 residues. Trimming stripped 3 bases from V and 0 bases from J, with 15 bases between. CDR3 DNA: TGTGCCAGCAGCTTCATCCCGGGGCGGAGCTCCTACAATGAGCAGTTCTTC. Its translation: CASSFIPGRSSYNEQFF. Using reference TRBV11-3 and TRBJ2-1 for the parts outside the CDR3, the full variable domain is EAGVVQSPRYKIIEKKQPVAFWCNPISGHNTLYWYLQNLGQGPELLIRYENEEAVDDSQLPKDRFSAERLKGVDSTLKIQPAELGDSAVYLCASSFIPGRSSYNEQFFGPGTRLTVL.

This clonotype was found a few times. The chain links TRBV5-1 to TRBJ2-1, with D hard to call. Germline values: CDR1 SGHRS, CDR2 YFSETQ. This CDR3 comprises 18 residues. V lost 1 base and J lost 0, with 17 bases in between. The CDR3 reads CASSLLSSFPSSYNEQFF. CDR3 sequence (DNA): TGCGCCAGCAGCTTGTTATCGTCCTTCCCTAGCTCCTACAATGAGCAGTTCTTC.

In its sample, this clonotype was seen a few times. J is TRBJ2-6 and V is TRBV10-3; D ambiguous. The germline gives CDR1 ENHRY, CDR2 SYGVKD. This CDR3 contains 13 residues. V lost 10 bases and J lost 0, with 7 bases in between. DNA of the CDR3: TGTGCCACCATGGCCTCTGGGGCCAACGTCCTGACTTTC. Its translation: CATMASGANVLTF.

This clonotype was counted only a few times. The rearrangement links TRBV4-1 to TRBJ1-1; the D is unclear. The V end lost 4 bases, the J end lost 2 bases, and 11 bases lay between the germline ends. From germline, CDR1 is MGHRA and CDR2 YSYEKL. CDR3 length equals 14 residues. In DNA, the CDR3 is TGCGCCAGCAGCCTCTACCCAGTTAACACTGAAGCTTTCTTT. This gives the protein CASSLYPVNTEAFF.

The rearrangement links TRBV3-1 to TRBJ1-6, with a possible D match to TRBD1 (6 bases). The V and J ends lost 7 bases and 6 bases respectively, with 10 bases between them. The germline gives CDR1 LGHDT, CDR2 YNNKEL (reference sequence). The CDR3 runs 13 residues. CDR3 nucleotides: TGTGCCAGCACCCAGGGGTTTAATTCACCCCTCCACTTT. Its translation is CASTQGFNSPLHF.

This clonotype appeared many times. This chain links TRBV12-3 or TRBV12-4 with TRBJ2-1; no firm D call. The V and J ends lost 6 bases and 12 bases respectively, with 15 bases between them. The CDR3 totals 12 residues. The CDR3 protein is CASSPAFLRQFF. In DNA form, the CDR3 reads TGTGCCAGCAGCCCCGCCTTCTTGAGGCAGTTCTTC.

This clonotype was found a few times. The CDR3 protein is CSATSRPILNEQFF. For the CDR3, the DNA is TGCAGTGCTACCTCTAGACCTATCCTCAATGAGCAGTTCTTC. The chain couples TRBV20-1 to TRBJ2-1; unclear D gene. Germline CDR1 reads DFQATT; CDR2 reads SNEGSKA (reference sequence). V was pared by 4 bases and J by 6 bases, with 16 bases between. This CDR3 is built from 14 residues.

Only a few counts were recorded for this clonotype. The rearrangement links TRBV25-1 to TRBJ2-1, with D perhaps matching TRBD2 (7 bases). Germline V gene sequence: CDR1 MGHDK, CDR2 SYGVNS. The CDR3 is 16 amino acids. Trimming removed 5 bases at V and 2 bases at J, with 16 bases between. The CDR3 DNA follows: TGTGCCAGCAGTCCCTTAGGGGGGGGAACCTACAATGAGCAGTTCTTC. It encodes CASSPLGGGTYNEQFF.

The chain is built from TRBV12-3 or TRBV12-4 and TRBJ2-1; 8 bases are a match to TRBD1. V shed 5 bases, J shed 3 bases, and the junction held 9 bases outside the gene matches. The CDR3 is 16 amino acids. CDR3 region: CASSLAGTGVYNEQFF. CDR3 coding DNA: TGTGCCAGCAGTCTGGCCGGGACAGGAGTCTACAATGAGCAGTTCTTC.

V usage is TRBV12-3 or TRBV12-4 and J usage is TRBJ2-3; 9 bases align to TRBD2. Losses at the gene ends were 6 bases for V and 2 bases for J; bases not matched to a gene: 15. The CDR3 loop spans 18 amino acids. The CDR3 DNA reads TGTGCCAGCAGACAGGGAAGCGGGGGGACCCCCCTCACAGATACGCAGTATTTT. The encoded protein is CASRQGSGGTPLTDTQYF.

This chain links TRBV19 with TRBJ1-2; tentatively, D is TRBD1 (6 bases). CDR1 and CDR2 from the germline V gene are LNHDA and SQIVND (reference sequence). The CDR3 sequence is 12 residues long. V gave up 4 bases and J gave up 8 bases, with 11 bases separating them. CDR3 DNA: TGTGCCAGTAGTACCGACAGGAACGGCTACACCTTC. This sequence encodes CASSTDRNGYTF.

The J gene is TRBJ2-3, the V gene TRBV20-1; D gene ambiguous. V lost 2 bases and J 4 bases, leaving 7 bases between the germline ends. CDR3 length: 12 amino acids. CDR1 DFQATT and CDR2 SNEGSKA come from the germline V gene (reference sequence). The CDR3 protein is CSARLLADTQYF. The CDR3 DNA reads TGCAGTGCTAGACTACTGGCAGATACGCAGTATTTT.

The J gene is TRBJ2-5, the V gene TRBV5-1; 11 positions agree with TRBD2. V shed 0 bases, J shed 1 base, and the junction held 5 bases outside the gene matches. The CDR3 has 17 amino acids. Germline loops: CDR1 SGHRS, CDR2 YFSETQ. CDR3 DNA sequence: TGCGCCAGCAGCTTGGGGGGACTAGCGGTGGGCCAAGAGACCCAGTACTTC. Residues: CASSLGGLAVGQETQYF.

This clonotype turned up a few times. The chain couples TRBV10-2 to TRBJ1-1; D is ambiguous. The V and J ends lost 0 bases and 7 bases respectively, with 12 bases between them. The CDR3 runs to 14 residues. From germline, CDR1 is WSHSY and CDR2 SAAADI. The DNA for the CDR3 is TGCGCCAGCAGTGAGTCGTATGCGAAAAGTGAAGCTTTCTTT. This encodes CASSESYAKSEAFF.

This clonotype was seen repeatedly, ten times or more. This chain connects TRBV10-3 to TRBJ2-1, with TRBD2 identical over 8 bases. V was pared by 0 bases and J by 7 bases, with 8 bases of the junction left unmatched. This CDR3 has 16 amino acids. Germline CDR1 reads ENHRY; CDR2 reads SYGVKD. The CDR3 bases are TGTGCCATCAGTGAGTCGAGCCGGGAGGGAGCGAATGAGCAGTTCTTC. Its translation: CAISESSREGANEQFF.

The chain is built from TRBV20-1 and TRBJ2-5; the D is unclear. This CDR3 is built from 12 residues. V lost 5 bases, J lost 1 base, and 8 bases lay in between. Germline V gives CDR1 DFQATT, CDR2 SNEGSKA (reference sequence). In nucleotides, the CDR3 is TGCAGTGCTCCCATGGTCCAAGAGACCCAGTACTTC. Encoded protein: CSAPMVQETQYF.

V and J are TRBV7-2 and TRBJ2-5, with D uncertain. Germline loops: CDR1 SGHTA, CDR2 FQGNSA. The CDR3 spans 14 residues. Trimming took off 4 bases at V and 1 base at J, with 10 bases between the two ends. CDR3 sequence reads: CASSYSLFQETQYF. The CDR3 DNA reads TGTGCCAGCAGCTATTCTCTCTTCCAAGAGACCCAGTACTTC.

This chain links TRBV12-3 or TRBV12-4 with TRBJ2-4; 10 bases map to TRBD1. The CDR3 totals 14 residues. The ends lost 5 bases at V and 8 bases at J; junction bases unmatched: 6. CDR3: CASSPRTGGDIQYF. The DNA of the CDR3 is TGTGCCAGCAGTCCGCGGACAGGGGGGGACATTCAGTACTTC.

The chain uses TRBV2 and TRBJ2-1, with 10 nucleotides matching TRBD2. The junction had 24 bases not matched to a gene; V was cut back by 11 bases and J by 8 bases. Germline V gene sequence: CDR1 SNHLY, CDR2 FYNNEI. The CDR3 is made up of 18 amino acids. In DNA form, the CDR3 reads TGTGCCTTCAGTTTGAGGACTAGCGGAAGGGGGATAACGTATGAGCAGTTCTTC. Amino acids: CAFSLRTSGRGITYEQFF.

This rearrangement joins TRBV6-2 or TRBV6-3 to TRBJ1-6, with 7 bases aligning to TRBD1. J lost 6 bases, V lost 4 bases, and 6 bases had no gene match. The germline V gene encodes CDR1 MNHEY and CDR2 SVGEGT. The CDR3 is 15 amino acids. CDR3 protein: CASSFNRGGNSPLHF. CDR3 DNA: TGTGCCAGCAGTTTCAACAGGGGAGGTAATTCACCCCTCCACTTT.

The chain joins TRBV18 to TRBJ2-1; D may be TRBD1 (6 bases). The germline V gene has CDR1 KGHSH and CDR2 LQKENI. The CDR3 runs to 16 residues. Trimming removed 4 bases at V and 2 bases at J, with 15 bases between. The CDR3 DNA follows: TGTGCCAGCTCACGGACCGGGACAAATACCTACAATGAGCAGTTCTTC. Translating gives CASSRTGTNTYNEQFF.

The chain links TRBV12-3 or TRBV12-4 to TRBJ2-7; 9 nucleotides align to TRBD1. This CDR3 has 17 residues. V gave up 5 bases and J gave up 3 bases; unmatched junction bases: 14. The CDR3 region has the DNA TGTGCCAGCAGTCCTGGGACGACGGGACAGGGCTACTACGAGCAGTACTTC. This translates into CASSPGTTGQGYYEQYF.